The entry below describes one T cell receptor (beta chain). The sample is drawn from a study of cytomegalovirus exposure and HLA in healthy donors. Researchers ran the PCR with 60 Vbeta and 13 Jbeta primers. Assay: immunoSEQ multiplex PCR; the TCRdb copy retains only in-frame clones and omits some. This sample has some 100,000 clones, with 60% to 80% found just once. Trimming pared 3 bases from V and 3 bases from J, leaving 8 bases between. This CDR3 region has 13 residues. Germline V gene sequence: CDR1 LNHDA, CDR2 SQIVND (reference sequence). The receptor's source is a woman younger than 35 in good health and CMV-seropositive. Sequenced: PBMCs. The chain couples TRBV19 to TRBJ1-1; tentatively, D is TRBD1 (5 bases). As DNA, the CDR3 is TGTGCCAGTAGTATGGGAGGGGACACTGAAGCTTTCTTT. Translated: CASSMGGDTEAFF.